Following are 10 T cell receptor beta chains from one sample sequenced in a study of CD8+CD57+ T cells in acquired aplastic anemia. Investigators profiled TCR beta VDJ and CDR3 from genomic DNA template. TCRdb re-derived calls from the reads in MiXCR, one entry per CDR3 protein. The sample includes under 200,000 distinct CDR3 sequences, 64% seen only once; the top ten take roughly 46%. The specimen sequenced was sorted CD4+, CD8+, or CD8+CD57+ T cells (not recorded which) from PBMCs. The origin of the receptors is a human donor with severe aplastic anemia or a healthy control (not recorded which).

The chain joins TRBV20-1 to TRBJ1-2; D possibly corresponds to TRBD1 (6 bases). Trimming stripped 3 bases from V and 2 bases from J, with 13 bases between. The length of the CDR3 is 14 residues. Germline V gives CDR1 DFQATT, CDR2 SNEGSKA (reference sequence). CDR3 sequence: CSARAGVGNYGYTF. DNA of the CDR3: TGCAGTGCTAGGGCAGGGGTCGGAAACTATGGCTACACCTTC.

As DNA, the CDR3 is TGCGCCAGCAGCTTGGGGTCCGGTGAGCAGTTCTTC. Its translation is CASSLGSGEQFF. This chain links TRBV5-1 with TRBJ2-1, with D unclear. The germline V gene has CDR1 SGHRS and CDR2 YFSETQ. CDR3 length equals 12 residues. V was trimmed by 0 bases and J by 9 bases, leaving 7 bases between them.

The chain combines TRBV5-6 with TRBJ1-1; 7 nucleotides agree with TRBD1. This CDR3 is built from 14 residues. CDR1 is SGHDT, CDR2 YYEEEE, per germline. V was clipped by 4 bases and J by 7 bases; unmatched bases: 10. CDR3 region: CASSPTNRGIEAFF. CDR3 in DNA: TGTGCCAGCAGCCCGACGAACAGGGGTATTGAAGCTTTCTTT.

The chain recombines TRBV12-3 or TRBV12-4 with TRBJ2-2; the match to TRBD1 covers 11 bases. V lost 6 bases to trimming and J lost 4 bases; unmatched junction nucleotides: 4. The CDR3 has 15 amino acids. CDR3 DNA: TGTGCCAGCAGCCGGGGACAGGGGGGCACCGGGGAGCTGTTTTTT. This encodes CASSRGQGGTGELFF.

As concerns this clonotype: At one of its ends the junction is not consistent with the germline gene, which may arise from a read error. The gene calls are TRBV15 and TRBJ1-1, with no clear D. In germline, CDR1 is LNHNV, CDR2 YYDKDF (reference sequence). The CDR3 runs to 16 residues. The CDR3 nucleotides are TGTGCCACCGGCAGAGACTACCGAGGGAGCAACACTGAAGCTTTCTTT. Translating gives CATGRDYRGSNTEAFF. Complete variable domain (other parts from reference TRBV15 and TRBJ1-1): DAMVIQNPRYQVTQFGKPVTLSCSQTLNHNVMYWYQQKSSQAPKLLFHYYDKDFNNEADTPDNFQSRRPNTSFCFLDIRSPGLGDTAMYLCATGRDYRGSNTEAFFGQGTRLTVV.

The gene calls are TRBV6-5 and TRBJ2-1, with D possibly called TRBD1 or TRBD2 (7 bases each). CDR3 length equals 13 residues. Trimming shortened V by 6 bases and J by 7 bases, and 13 bases separated the two germline ends. CDR1 and CDR2 from the germline V gene are MNHEY and SVGAGI. Here the CDR3 reads CASSQGGTNEQFF. CDR3 coding DNA: TGTGCCAGCAGCCAGGGGGGGACGAATGAGCAGTTCTTC.

In its sample, this clonotype was seen many times. The V gene is TRBV7-9, the J gene TRBJ2-1; 7 nucleotides agree with TRBD1. The germline CDR1 and CDR2 sequences are SEHNR and FQNEAQ (reference sequence). This CDR3 has 16 residues. The V gene end was trimmed by 5 bases and the J gene end by 8 bases; junction bases not matched to a gene: 15. The CDR3 coding sequence is TGTGCCAGCAGCCCCAGAGGGGGCACACCCGGGGATGAGCAGTTCTTC. Its protein product is CASSPRGGTPGDEQFF.

The chain combines TRBV19 with TRBJ2-1; the D call may be TRBD1 or TRBD2 (5 bases each). Germline V gene data show CDR1 as LNHDA and CDR2 as SQIVND (reference sequence). V lost 8 bases, J lost 7 bases, and 15 bases lay in between. There are 13 residues in the CDR3. CDR3 residues: CASGVQGGNEQFF. The CDR3 region has the DNA TGTGCCAGTGGCGTCCAGGGCGGGAATGAGCAGTTCTTC.

This sequence joins TRBV5-8 and TRBJ2-2; 13 bases fit TRBD2. CDR3 length: 18 amino acids. Trimming at V came to 4 bases and at J to 1 base, leaving 7 bases not matched to a gene. The germline V gene has CDR1 SGHTS and CDR2 YDEGEE. For the CDR3, the DNA is TGTGCCAGCAGCGCGTGGACTAGCGGGGGCCGGAACACCGGGGAGCTGTTTTTT. Protein sequence: CASSAWTSGGRNTGELFF.

In DNA form, the CDR3 reads TGCGCCAGCAGCAAAAGTTCGTCTAGCGGGGGTGAGACCCAGTACTTC. Its protein is CASSKSSSSGGETQYF. The V call is TRBV5-1, the J call TRBJ2-5, with TRBD2 matching 10 bases. Germline CDR1 and CDR2: SGHRS and YFSETQ. Trimming cost V 4 bases and J 5 bases; bases outside gene matches: 11. CDR3 length: 16 residues.